These 6 T cell receptor beta chains were all obtained from the same sample, sequenced in a study of CD8+ T cells in alopecia areata. Extraction of RNA preceded its reverse transcription into cDNA, which served as the sequencing template. The repertoire was sequenced with immunoSEQ multiplex PCR; TCRdb's copy has only in-frame clones and lacks some. The data show roughly 150,000 clones, 40% to 65% seen once. The starting material was CD8+ T cells sorted from blood, obtained at week 0. All receptors come from a human donor with alopecia areata.

This clone was seen only a few times. V gene TRBV13 combines with J gene TRBJ1-6, with no clear D. Per germline, CDR1 PRHDT and CDR2 FYEKMQ (reference sequence). CDR3 size: 14 residues. Trimming pared 5 bases from V and 9 bases from J, leaving 14 bases between. CDR3 DNA sequence: TGTGCCAGCAGCCCCGGGCGTGGCGGTTCACCCCTCCACTTT. Amino acids: CASSPGRGGSPLHF.

This chain connects TRBV2 to TRBJ2-3; D uncertain. Trimming took 5 bases from V and 2 from J, leaving 11 bases between them. The CDR3 runs to 14 residues. Germline values: CDR1 SNHLY, CDR2 FYNNEI. The CDR3 nucleotides are TGTGCCAGCAGTCCCTACTCTTACACAGATACGCAGTATTTT. Amino acid sequence: CASSPYSYTDTQYF.

The genes are TRBV29-1 and TRBJ2-1; no reliable D call. V lost 5 bases, J lost 4 bases, and 9 bases lay in between. This CDR3 is built from 12 residues. Germline CDR1 SQVTM, CDR2 ANQGSEA. CDR3 nucleotide sequence: TGCAGCGTTCTTAGGGAATACAATGAGCAGTTCTTC. It codes for CSVLREYNEQFF.

The V and J genes are TRBV29-1 and TRBJ1-1; D perhaps matches TRBD1 (5 bases). The CDR3 consists of 15 residues. V lost 1 base to trimming and J lost 6 bases, with 18 bases between them. CDR1 is SQVTM, CDR2 ANQGSEA, per germline. The CDR3 bases are TGCAGCGTTGAAGGAGGAGGCAGGGTAGGGTCTGAAGCTTTCTTT. Its translation is CSVEGGGRVGSEAFF. Complete variable domain (other parts from reference TRBV29-1 and TRBJ1-1): SAVISQKPSRDICQRGTSLTIQCQVDSQVTMMFWYRQQPGQSLTLIATANQGSEATYESGFVIDKFPISRPNLTFSTLTVSNMSPEDSSIYLCSVEGGGRVGSEAFFGQGTRLTVV.

V and J are TRBV7-2 and TRBJ1-1, with 9 bases that match TRBD1. This CDR3 is 15 amino acids long. Looked up from germline, CDR1 is SGHTA and CDR2 is FQGNSA. V gave up 0 bases and J gave up 5 bases; unmatched junction bases: 4. The CDR3 reads CASSLAWTGETEAFF. The CDR3 coding sequence is TGTGCCAGCAGCTTAGCCTGGACAGGGGAGACTGAAGCTTTCTTT.

This clone was observed a handful of times. The V gene is TRBV29-1, the J gene TRBJ1-4, with D possibly TRBD1 on 6 matching bases. V shed 3 bases and J shed 8 bases, with 10 bases lying between them. The germline CDR1 and CDR2 sequences are SQVTM and ANQGSEA. This CDR3 has 12 residues. As DNA, the CDR3 is TGCAGCGTTGAGGATGGGGGCGAAAAACTGTTTTTT. Translated, it gives CSVEDGGEKLFF.